This T cell receptor beta chain is drawn from a study of cytomegalovirus exposure and HLA in healthy donors. General observations from the study: As confirmed in vitro, a few CMV-associated chains were specific for CMV antigens. CMV serostatus was the sole immune exposure data available. Differences between HLA loci emerged in a later analysis of TCR association rates, with DRB1 most and HLA-C fewest.

CDR1 and CDR2 from the germline V gene are LNHDA and SQIVND (reference sequence). The CDR3 spans 16 residues. V was shortened by 3 bases and J by 1 base, with 15 bases between the two germline ends. A remark on this clone: Its matching antigen is unknown.

The PCR ran on 60 Vbeta and 13 Jbeta primers. Profiling relied on immunoSEQ multiplex PCR, and the TCRdb table lists in-frame clones only, not all of them. The sample contains tens of thousands of clones, roughly 80% of which appear only once. The sequencing sample was made of PBMCs. The chain employs TRBV19 and TRBJ1-1; no clear D gene. The sequence was collected from a woman aged 40 to 50 in good health and CMV-seropositive. CDR3 DNA: TGTGCCAGTAGTATGGCGGGAGGATATCGGAACACTGAAGCTTTCTTT. Residues: CASSMAGGYRNTEAFF.